This record covers a single TCR beta chain. Its antigen is still unknown. The sample originates from a study of shared clonotypes between healthy human individuals. Findings of the study overall: Naive subsets usually exceeded memory subsets in estimated richness.

CD45RO-negative cells were positively selected for CCR7, leaving out terminally differentiated effector memory CD45RA+ cells. Authors' processing steps: Filtering of immunoSEQ junctional sequences could not match full-length read filtering. Here immunoSEQ multiplex PCR was the method, and the copy in TCRdb shows in-frame clones only, minus some. The D gene and trimming were derived from the DNA, and the V and J assignments and clone size from that table. The repertoire holds about 800,000 clones, with about 96% as singletons. The CDR3 covers 17 residues. The V gene end was trimmed by 5 bases and the J gene end by 6 bases; junction bases not matched to a gene: 15. The V gene's germline CDR1 is MDHEN and CDR2 SYDVKM.

The specimen sequenced was naive CD8+ T cells sorted from blood. This clonotype originated in a man aged 25 to 40 in good health. The rearrangement uses TRBV28 and TRBJ1-5, with 8 bases that match TRBD1. The CDR3: CASSLTGQGIGGQPQHF. CDR3 DNA: TGTGCCAGCAGTCTCACAGGACAGGGTATCGGGGGTCAGCCCCAGCATTTT.